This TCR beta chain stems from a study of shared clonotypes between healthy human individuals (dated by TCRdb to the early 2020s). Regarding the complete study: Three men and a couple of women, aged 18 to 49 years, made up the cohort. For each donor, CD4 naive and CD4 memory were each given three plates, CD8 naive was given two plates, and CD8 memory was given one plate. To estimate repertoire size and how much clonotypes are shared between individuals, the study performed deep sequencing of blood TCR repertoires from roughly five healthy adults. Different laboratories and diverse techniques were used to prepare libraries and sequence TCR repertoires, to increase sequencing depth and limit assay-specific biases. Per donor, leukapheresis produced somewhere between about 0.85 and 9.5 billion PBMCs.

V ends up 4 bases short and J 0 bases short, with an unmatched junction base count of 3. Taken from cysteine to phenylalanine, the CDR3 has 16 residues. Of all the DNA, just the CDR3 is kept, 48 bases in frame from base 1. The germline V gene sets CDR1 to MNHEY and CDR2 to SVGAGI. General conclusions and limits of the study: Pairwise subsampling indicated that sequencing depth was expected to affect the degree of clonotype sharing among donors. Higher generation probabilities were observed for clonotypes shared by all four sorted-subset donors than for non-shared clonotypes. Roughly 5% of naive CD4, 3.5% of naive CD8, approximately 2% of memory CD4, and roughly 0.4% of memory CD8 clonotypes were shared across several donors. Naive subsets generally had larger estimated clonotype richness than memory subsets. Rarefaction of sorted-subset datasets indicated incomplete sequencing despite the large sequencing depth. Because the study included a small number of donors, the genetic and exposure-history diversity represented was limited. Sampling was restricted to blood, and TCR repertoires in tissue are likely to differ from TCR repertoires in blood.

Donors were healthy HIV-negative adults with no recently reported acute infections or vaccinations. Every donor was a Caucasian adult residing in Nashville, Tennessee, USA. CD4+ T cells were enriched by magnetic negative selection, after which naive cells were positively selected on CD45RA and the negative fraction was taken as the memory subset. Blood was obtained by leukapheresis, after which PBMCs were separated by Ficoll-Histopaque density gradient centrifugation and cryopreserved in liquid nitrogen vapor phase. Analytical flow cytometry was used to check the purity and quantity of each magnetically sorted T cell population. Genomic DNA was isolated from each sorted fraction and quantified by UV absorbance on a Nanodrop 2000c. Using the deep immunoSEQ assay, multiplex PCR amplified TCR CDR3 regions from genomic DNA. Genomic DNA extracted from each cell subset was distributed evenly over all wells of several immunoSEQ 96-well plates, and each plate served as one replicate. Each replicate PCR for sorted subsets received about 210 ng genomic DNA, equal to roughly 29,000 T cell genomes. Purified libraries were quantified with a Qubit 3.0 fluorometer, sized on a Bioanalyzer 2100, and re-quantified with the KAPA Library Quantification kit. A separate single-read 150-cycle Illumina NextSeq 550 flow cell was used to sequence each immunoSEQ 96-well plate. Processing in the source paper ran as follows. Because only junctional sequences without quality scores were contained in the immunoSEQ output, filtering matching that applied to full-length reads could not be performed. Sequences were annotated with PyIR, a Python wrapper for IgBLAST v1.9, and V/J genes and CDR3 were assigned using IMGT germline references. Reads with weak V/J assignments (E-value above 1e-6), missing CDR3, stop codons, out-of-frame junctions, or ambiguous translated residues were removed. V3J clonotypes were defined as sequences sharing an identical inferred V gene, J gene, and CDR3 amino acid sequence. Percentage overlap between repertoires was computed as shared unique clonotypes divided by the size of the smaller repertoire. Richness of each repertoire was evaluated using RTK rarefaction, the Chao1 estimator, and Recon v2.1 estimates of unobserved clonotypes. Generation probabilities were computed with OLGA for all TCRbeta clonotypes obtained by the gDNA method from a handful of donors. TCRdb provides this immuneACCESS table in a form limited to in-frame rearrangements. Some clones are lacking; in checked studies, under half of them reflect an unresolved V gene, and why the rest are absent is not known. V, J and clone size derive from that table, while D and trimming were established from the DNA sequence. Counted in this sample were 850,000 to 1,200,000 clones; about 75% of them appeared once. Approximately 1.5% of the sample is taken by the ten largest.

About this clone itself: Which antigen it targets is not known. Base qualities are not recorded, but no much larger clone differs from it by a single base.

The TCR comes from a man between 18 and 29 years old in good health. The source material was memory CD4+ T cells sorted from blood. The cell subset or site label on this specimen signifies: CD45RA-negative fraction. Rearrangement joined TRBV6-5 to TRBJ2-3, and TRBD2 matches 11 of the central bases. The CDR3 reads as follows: CASSLLAGASTDTQYF. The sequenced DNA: TGTGCCAGCAGTTTACTAGCGGGAGCTAGCACAGATACGCAGTATTTT.